What follows are 31 T cell receptor beta chains derived from one specimen sequenced in a study of T-cell memory formation after mild COVID-19. TCRdb fed the 5' RACE reads into MiXCR, producing one record per CDR3 protein. This sample has 350,000 to 500,000 distinct CDR3 sequences, with around 17% found just once. Sequencing was carried out using PBMCs or a T cell subset sorted from them (not recorded which). The receptors stem from a young man who had mild COVID-19 (a few samples of this study predate the infection). Cell type and time point are not known.

The chain uses TRBV2 and TRBJ2-3, with D perhaps matching TRBD2 (7 bases). Germline V gene data show CDR1 as SNHLY and CDR2 as FYNNEI. Trimming removed 9 bases from V and 3 bases from J, with 19 bases in between. This CDR3 spans 15 amino acids. CDR3 sequence reads: CARRTGGPDTDTQYF. CDR3 nucleotides: TGTGCCAGAAGGACGGGGGGCCCTGATACAGATACGCAGTATTTT.

The rearrangement joins TRBV11-2 to TRBJ1-4; D is undetermined. V was shortened by 5 bases and J by 4 bases, with 14 bases between the two germline ends. Germline CDR1 SGHAT, CDR2 FQNNGV. This CDR3 region has 15 residues. Here the CDR3 reads CASSLTSMGNEKLFF. The DNA for the CDR3 is TGTGCCAGCAGCCTCACTTCTATGGGTAATGAAAAACTGTTTTTT. The full variable domain, its missing parts supplied by reference TRBV11-2 and TRBJ1-4, is EAGVAQSPRYKIIEKRQSVAFWCNPISGHATLYWYQQILGQGPKLLIQFQNNGVVDDSQLPKDRFSAERLKGVDSTLKIQPAKLEDSAVYLCASSLTSMGNEKLFFGSGTQLSVL.

The sample holds many counts of this clonotype. The chain couples TRBV7-6 to TRBJ2-5; D not certain. Trimming shortened V by 6 bases and J by 5 bases, and 16 bases separated the two germline ends. CDR3 size: 14 residues. Germline CDR1 and CDR2: SGHVS and FNYEAQ. The CDR3: CASRAEADLETQYF. CDR3 DNA sequence: TGTGCCAGCAGAGCCGAGGCGGACCTGGAGACCCAGTACTTC.

This chain uses TRBV20-1 with TRBJ2-3, with D unclear. Trimming pared 5 bases from V and 3 bases from J, leaving 6 bases between. Germline V gives CDR1 DFQATT, CDR2 SNEGSKA (reference sequence). There are 11 residues in the CDR3. In nucleotides, the CDR3 is TGCAGTGCTCAGGTGACAGATACGCAGTATTTT. This codes for CSAQVTDTQYF.

This clonotype was counted a few times. The rearrangement links TRBV10-3 to TRBJ2-1; TRBD2 matches at 13 bases. This CDR3 has 15 amino acids. Germline values: CDR1 ENHRY, CDR2 SYGVKD. The V gene end was trimmed by 4 bases and the J gene end by 12 bases; junction bases not matched to a gene: 9. In DNA, the CDR3 is TGTGCCATCAGTGGGGGACTAGCGGGGAAAACACCGCAGTTCTTC. It specifies CAISGGLAGKTPQFF.

This clonotype has only a few counts. The V gene is TRBV7-8, the J gene TRBJ2-4; 8 nucleotides align to TRBD2. V lost 2 bases and J lost 0; bases outside the gene matches: 3. Germline V gene data show CDR1 as SGHVS and CDR2 as FQNEAQ. The CDR3 is 16 residues long. As DNA, the CDR3 is TGTGCCAGCAGCTTAAGCGGGGGCCTAGCCAAAAACATTCAGTACTTC. Translated, it gives CASSLSGGLAKNIQYF.

There are many counts of this clonotype. The junction differs from germline at one of its ends, possibly a read error. V gene TRBV5-1 combines with J gene TRBJ2-5; no firm D call. CDR3 length: 11 residues. Per the germline V gene, CDR1 is SGHRS and CDR2 is YFSETQ. This CDR3 is CASSLRETQYF. The CDR3 region has the DNA TGTGCCAGCAGCTTAAGAGAGACCCAGTACTTC.

This clonotype has a count of ten or more. The chain uses TRBV5-6 and TRBJ2-5, with D tentatively TRBD1 or TRBD2 (5 bases each). V lost 4 bases and J 2 bases, leaving 9 bases between the germline ends. CDR1 SGHDT and CDR2 YYEEEE come from the germline V gene. The CDR3 has 13 residues. The CDR3 nucleotides are TGTGCCAGCAGCCGGGGACGTCAAGAGACCCAGTACTTC. Residues: CASSRGRQETQYF.

The chain employs TRBV5-1 and TRBJ2-5; D gene ambiguous. Germline loops: CDR1 SGHRS, CDR2 YFSETQ. The germline V and J ends were trimmed by 0 bases and 0 bases, with 6 bases remaining between them. The CDR3 is made up of 14 amino acids. CDR3 DNA sequence: TGCGCCAGCAGCTTGGACGGTGACCAAGAGACCCAGTACTTC. This sequence encodes CASSLDGDQETQYF.

The chain joins TRBV7-9 to TRBJ1-3; tentative D call: TRBD1 (5 bases). The CDR3 extends over 23 amino acids. V lost 8 bases to trimming and J lost 2 bases, with 40 bases between them. Germline V CDR1 and CDR2: SEHNR, FQNEAQ (reference sequence). The CDR3 reads CASHPPGGLASGGKRTTGNTIYF. The CDR3 DNA sequence: TGTGCCAGCCACCCACCTGGGGGGTTGGCATCTGGGGGTAAACGAACGACTGGAAACACCATATATTTT. Full variable domain (remainder filled in from reference TRBV7-9 and TRBJ1-3): DTGVSQNPRHKITKRGQNVTFRCDPISEHNRLYWYRQTLGQGPEFLTYFQNEAQLEKSRLLSDRFSAERPKGSFSTLEIQRTEQGDSAMYLCASHPPGGLASGGKRTTGNTIYFGEGSWLTVV.

This chain joins TRBV12-3 or TRBV12-4 and TRBJ2-3, with TRBD2 matching over 14 bases. The V gene end was trimmed by 5 bases and the J gene end by 5 bases; junction bases not matched to a gene: 6. The CDR3 covers 16 residues. CDR3 nucleotides: TGTGCCAGCAGTGCCCGGACTAGCGGGGGGATAGATACGCAGTATTTT. It specifies CASSARTSGGIDTQYF.

The chain uses TRBV30 and TRBJ1-3; no reliable D call. The V and J ends lost 8 bases and 3 bases respectively, with 14 bases between them. The V gene's germline CDR1 is GTSNPN and CDR2 SVGIG (reference sequence). The CDR3 is 13 residues long. The CDR3 DNA sequence: TGTGCCCAACTGGCATTGAATGGAAACACCATATATTTT. Translated: CAQLALNGNTIYF.

The chain couples TRBV9 to TRBJ2-3, with D maybe TRBD1 (5 bases). Trimming left V 0 bases short and J 5 bases short, with 13 bases between. Germline CDR1 is SGDLS and CDR2 is YYNGEE. CDR3 length: 15 residues. The CDR3 DNA is TGTGCCAGCAGCGTAGGTGGGCAGGGTAAAGATACGCAGTATTTT. Translating gives CASSVGGQGKDTQYF.

CDR3 protein: CASSFIPYEQYF. As DNA, the CDR3 is TGTGCCAGCAGCTTTATCCCTTACGAGCAGTACTTC. V usage is TRBV7-9 and J usage is TRBJ2-7; no clear D gene. Germline V gene sequence: CDR1 SEHNR, CDR2 FQNEAQ (reference sequence). Trimming left V 3 bases short and J 4 bases short, with 7 bases between. The CDR3 totals 12 residues.

The genes are TRBV7-3 and TRBJ2-7; D call uncertain. The germline V gene encodes CDR1 SGHTA and CDR2 FQGTGA. V lost 1 base and J 8 bases, leaving 9 bases between the germline ends. This CDR3 is built from 12 residues. The CDR3 DNA follows: TGTGCCAGCAGCTTAATCCGGTTAAAGCAGTACGTC. This gives the protein CASSLIRLKQYV.

This sequence joins TRBV6-6 and TRBJ2-1; D is unresolved. In germline, CDR1 is MNHNY, CDR2 SVGAGI (reference sequence). The CDR3 is 11 residues long. V dropped 5 bases and J dropped 8 bases, with 7 bases sitting between them. CDR3 loop: CASSPLDEQFF. In nucleotides, the CDR3 is TGTGCCAGCAGTCCCCTCGATGAGCAGTTCTTC.

This clonotype was seen a few times. The rearrangement links TRBV5-1 to TRBJ1-5, with a tentative D call TRBD1 (5 bases). Trimming left V 4 bases short and J 5 bases short, with 16 bases between. The CDR3 sequence is 15 residues long. Germline values: CDR1 SGHRS, CDR2 YFSETQ. CDR3 in amino acids: CASSPGYREDQPQHF. The CDR3, as DNA: TGCGCCAGCAGCCCAGGGTACCGGGAAGATCAGCCCCAGCATTTT. Drawing the rest from reference TRBV5-1 and TRBJ1-5, the complete variable domain is KAGVTQTPRYLIKTRGQQVTLSCSPISGHRSVSWYQQTPGQGLQFLFEYFSETQRNKGNFPGRFSGRQFSNSRSEMNVSTLELGDSALYLCASSPGYREDQPQHFGDGTRLSIL.

This clonotype was seen at least ten times. V usage is TRBV29-1 and J usage is TRBJ2-3; D is possibly TRBD1 or TRBD2 (5 bases each). V was clipped by 6 bases and J by 5 bases, with 18 bases between them. CDR1 and CDR2 from the germline V gene are SQVTM and ANQGSEA. The CDR3 is made up of 14 amino acids. This chain's CDR3 is CSVAIEGQGDTQYF. The CDR3 DNA reads as TGCAGCGTCGCAATAGAGGGGCAAGGAGATACGCAGTATTTT.

The chain links TRBV27 to TRBJ1-5, with D unclear. CDR1 MNHEY and CDR2 SMNVEV come from the germline V gene (reference sequence). Between the trimmed V and J ends, which lost 5 bases and 0 bases, there was a span of 11 bases. The CDR3 covers 15 residues. The CDR3 sequence: CASSPIGVSNQPQHF. The CDR3 DNA reads as TGTGCCAGCAGTCCAATCGGGGTTAGCAATCAGCCCCAGCATTTT.

This chain joins TRBV5-5 and TRBJ2-3; D not resolved. The CDR3 covers 14 residues. Per germline, CDR1 SGHKS and CDR2 YYEKEE (reference sequence). V was cut by 2 bases and J by 2 bases, with 9 bases left in between. The CDR3 coding sequence is TGTGCCAGCAGCTTTCGCGGTTACACAGATACGCAGTATTTT. Translation gives CASSFRGYTDTQYF.

This clonotype was observed a handful of times. The J gene is TRBJ2-3, the V gene TRBV29-1; 9 bases are shared with TRBD1. Germline loops: CDR1 SQVTM, CDR2 ANQGSEA. J was trimmed by 6 bases and V by 7 bases; bases with no gene match: 11. The CDR3 is 14 amino acids. The DNA for the CDR3 is TGCAGCGGGGTCGGGACAGGGTTTGGGGATACGCAGTATTTT. It is translated as CSGVGTGFGDTQYF.

This chain links TRBV4-2 with TRBJ2-7; 11 bases fit TRBD2. The V segment lost 3 bases and the J segment 3 bases; nucleotides outside the gene matches: 4. The CDR3 runs to 15 residues. Germline CDR1 LGHNA, CDR2 YNFKEQ. The CDR3 loop reads CASSHLGTSGYEQYF. In DNA form, the CDR3 reads TGTGCCAGCAGCCACCTCGGGACTAGCGGCTACGAGCAGTACTTC.

The V gene is TRBV3-1, the J gene TRBJ2-3, with 10 positions matching TRBD1. CDR3 length: 16 amino acids. The trim removed 4 bases at V and 2 bases at J, leaving 6 bases unmatched. Germline CDR1 reads LGHDT; CDR2 reads YNNKEL (reference sequence). The CDR3 DNA reads TGTGCCAGCAGCCTCCTGGGGACAGGGGCCACAGATACGCAGTATTTT. Its protein is CASSLLGTGATDTQYF.

This rearrangement joins TRBV30 to TRBJ2-7; D might be TRBD2 (6 bases). The CDR3 covers 13 residues. Per germline, CDR1 GTSNPN and CDR2 SVGIG (reference sequence). V was clipped by 3 bases and J by 4 bases, with 13 bases between them. The CDR3 sequence is CAWRGLDRYEQYF. CDR3 sequence (DNA): TGTGCCTGGAGGGGACTGGACCGTTACGAGCAGTACTTC.

This clonotype was seen a handful of times. V usage is TRBV10-3 and J usage is TRBJ2-2; 9 positions match TRBD2. The CDR3 covers 14 residues. V was clipped by 11 bases and J by 2 bases; unmatched bases: 6. CDR1 and CDR2 from the germline V gene are ENHRY and SYGVKD. This CDR3 is CAGQRGENTGELFF. Here the CDR3 DNA reads TGTGCCGGCCAGCGGGGGGAAAACACCGGGGAGCTGTTTTTT.

The chain employs TRBV9 and TRBJ2-5; D remains unclear. Deletions cut 0 bases from V and 4 bases from J, with 13 bases between. The length of the CDR3 is 15 residues. Looked up from germline, CDR1 is SGDLS and CDR2 is YYNGEE. CDR3 coding DNA: TGTGCCAGCAGCGTAGATGACGGGTGGGGAGAGACCCAGTACTTC. Encoded protein: CASSVDDGWGETQYF.

The V gene is TRBV20-1, the J gene TRBJ2-1; 8 positions match TRBD2. The CDR3 contains 18 residues. CDR1 and CDR2 (germline): DFQATT, SNEGSKA (reference sequence). Unmatched junction bases numbered 12, after V lost 2 bases and J lost 0 bases. In DNA form, the CDR3 reads TGCAGTGCTAGAAGGCCTTTAGCGGGGACGAGCTCCTACAATGAGCAGTTCTTC. This sequence encodes CSARRPLAGTSSYNEQFF.

In DNA form, the CDR3 reads TGCAGTGCCCGACAAGACACAGATACGCAGTATTTT. Residues: CSARQDTDTQYF. The chain combines TRBV20-1 with TRBJ2-3, with unresolved D. V was shortened by 6 bases and J by 2 bases, with 9 bases between the two germline ends. The CDR3 has 12 residues. Germline values: CDR1 DFQATT, CDR2 SNEGSKA (reference sequence).

The rearrangement joins TRBV6-1 to TRBJ1-2, with unresolved D. This CDR3 region has 14 residues. Trimming pared 2 bases from V and 5 bases from J, leaving 12 bases between. Germline CDR1 MNHNS, CDR2 SASEGT. The DNA of the CDR3 is TGTGCCAGCAGTGAACCCGGATTCCTTTATGGCTACACCTTC. Translating gives CASSEPGFLYGYTF.

V gene TRBV7-2 combines with J gene TRBJ2-1; 12 bases align to TRBD2. The CDR3 is 16 residues long. In germline, CDR1 is SGHTA, CDR2 FQGNSA. V lost 6 bases and J lost 6; bases outside the gene matches: 9. The CDR3 reads CASRPRLAGVSNEQFF. The CDR3 DNA sequence: TGTGCCAGCAGACCCAGACTAGCGGGGGTTTCCAATGAGCAGTTCTTC.

V is TRBV25-1 and J is TRBJ2-5; D gene unclear. Trimming left V 3 bases short and J 2 bases short, with 7 bases between. The CDR3 runs to 13 residues. In germline, CDR1 is MGHDK, CDR2 SYGVNS. The CDR3 reads CASSDPRQETQYF. CDR3 nucleotides: TGTGCCAGCAGTGATCCCAGGCAAGAGACCCAGTACTTC.